This TCR beta chain was sequenced for a study of T cell clones after liver transplantation (dated by TCRdb to 2018 to 2020). Broadly, across the study: ITN030ST, the source of the samples, was a randomized trial that attempted immunosuppression withdrawal within 2 years of liver transplantation. Donor-reactive T cell clones were identified by TCRbeta sequencing following a pre-transplant mixed lymphocyte reaction and were subsequently tracked in post-transplant blood. Third party-reactive TCRbeta sequences from pre-transplant MLRs were also identified as an antigen-independent comparator for donor-reactive sequences. Three of the eight recipients were HCV-positive; the others were transplanted for non-autoimmune, non-viral indications. Subjects received no induction therapy and standard immunosuppression until randomization at 12-24 months post-transplant. To count as tolerant, a recipient had to stay completely off immunosuppression for at least one year without liver enzymes climbing beyond twice the upper limit of normal. Blood samples were collected pre-transplant, then pre-randomization ahead of withdrawal, and finally post-randomization once withdrawal had either been completed or failed. A cohort of 8 liver transplant recipients was studied, of whom 3 were classified as tolerant and 5 as non-tolerant.

Unmatched junction bases come to 9, with V trimmed by 4 bases and J by 0 bases. In the germline V gene, CDR1 corresponds to SGHTA and CDR2 to FQGTGA. Reading from cysteine to phenylalanine, the CDR3 counts 19 amino acids. Only the CDR3 DNA is retained, 57 bases long and in frame from the first base. As regards this clone: Its antigen target is currently unknown. No quality values exist for individual bases; no much larger clone is one base distant.

Unstimulated PBMCs, after thawing, were stained for CD3, CD4 and CD8 and then FACS-sorted into CD3+CD4+ and CD3+CD8+ populations. All 8 studied subjects were randomized to withdrawal of immunosuppression. Genomic DNA was isolated with the Qiagen DNeasy Blood and Tissue Kit. Using immunoSEQ, frozen genomic DNA was subjected to high-throughput TCRbeta CDR3 sequencing, a process that included PCR amplification, mapping, bias correction and internal controls. On the authors' methods: Productive rearrangements were retained, and unique TCRbeta sequences were defined by the CDR3 nucleotide sequence together with the V and J gene. Donor-reactive sequences required at least 5-fold expansion in CFSE-low cells versus unstimulated pre-transplant cells and at least 0.01% frequency. Minimum frequency thresholds were set for each subject based on the unstimulated sample with the lowest template count, ensuring at least 90% detection power. Jensen-Shannon divergence between the top 1000 TCRbeta sequences post-transplant and pre-transplant was used to measure repertoire turnover. Two-sided Fisher's exact tests were used to test for changes in the detection of donor-reactive sequences. The table was pulled from immuneACCESS by TCRdb, which kept in-frame rearrangements only. Such tables lose some clones; where checked, under half of the loss comes from unresolved V genes, and the rest has no known cause. D and trimming were read from the DNA, whereas the V and J calls and clone size are those reported in that table. Present in this sample are 70,000 to 95,000 clones, around 78% of which were seen just once. The ten biggest clones cover 2.5% to 3% of the sample.

Results and caveats for the whole study, not just this receptor: Low numbers of available donor cells limited the measurable donor-reactive repertoire in two subjects. Circulating donor-reactive CD4 TCRbeta sequences fell significantly post-transplant in 5 of 8 subjects, irrespective of tolerance or HCV status. Since no allograft tissue specimens were available, donor-reactive T cells may have migrated into the graft instead of being deleted. Conclusions were preliminary, limited by small, heterogeneous patient numbers and non-standardized post-transplant time points. When repertoire turnover was taken into account, detection of donor-reactive sequences was significantly reduced in 7 of 8 subjects for CD4 and in 8 of 8 subjects for CD8. A greater decline was seen for donor-reactive sequences than for third party-reactive sequences, suggesting partial antigen-specific deletion unrelated to withdrawal success.

The sample was CD4+ T cells from blood, taken at the 22-month timepoint. The receptor was derived from a human patient who received a liver transplant. Some T cells may have been brought in with the graft after a transplant. Recombination joined TRBV7-3 with TRBJ2-1; TRBD2 lines up with 13 middle nucleotides. The base sequence is TGTGCCAGCAGCTCCCCGGGACTAGCGGGACCGAGCTCCTACAATGAGCAGTTCTTC. This codes for CASSSPGLAGPSSYNEQFF.